The entry below describes one TCR beta chain. The antigen is undetermined. Mismatch with germline at one junction end may stem from a read error. The study ran its PCR with 60 Vbeta and 13 Jbeta primers. In the study's own analysis: The authors later counted 70 million to 80 million unique TCR beta chains, some 9.9 million of them shared. Assay: immunoSEQ multiplex PCR; the TCRdb copy retains only in-frame clones and omits some. The V and J calls and the clone size are those of that table, but D and trimming were determined from the DNA. Seen here are some 140,000 clones, about 80% observed once, and the top ten hold less than 1.5%. The sample originates from a study of cytomegalovirus exposure and HLA in healthy donors. Study-wide results and limits: Altogether, 150 to 200 TCR beta chains were recorded as cytomegalovirus-associated.

This receptor was taken from a male donor in good health and CMV-seropositive. Source material: PBMCs.

CDR3 DNA: TGTGCCAGCAGTTCAGACACCCGCCCCGCCTTC. Translated, it gives CASSSDTRPAF. The chain couples TRBV28 to TRBJ2-7; D gene uncertain. This CDR3 contains 11 residues. CDR1 MDHEN and CDR2 SYDVKM come from the germline V gene.